Presented here are 3 T cell receptor beta chains from one specimen sequenced in a study of shared clonotypes between healthy human individuals. Terminally differentiated effector memory CD45RA+ cells were excluded from the naive CD8 cells, which were CD45RO-negative and positively selected for CCR7. Assay: immunoSEQ multiplex PCR; the TCRdb copy retains only in-frame clones and omits some. This sample has approximately 2,000,000 clones; just under 95% occur once, and the top ten carry 1.5% to 2%. Sequencing input: naive CD8+ T cells from PBMCs. The source of these receptors is a man between 18 and 29 years old in good health. Some clones in this sample may be carry-over from other donors' samples.

The CDR3 nucleotides read TGTGCCAGCAGCGCACGTGAGACACGTAGCAATCAGCCCCAGCATTTT. Translating gives CASSARETRSNQPQHF. The rearrangement joins TRBV11-3 to TRBJ1-5; D remains ambiguous. The CDR3 consists of 16 residues. With 5 bases removed from V and 0 bases from J, the gap between germline ends came to 14 bases. Germline lookup yields CDR1 SGHNT and CDR2 YENEEA.

To note about this clone: Other nucleotide sequences in the sample specify the same CDR3. CDR3: CASSLGQGFYEQYF. CDR3 nucleotide sequence: TGTGCCAGCAGCTTAGGCCAGGGGTTCTACGAGCAGTACTTC. This chain connects TRBV11-2 to TRBJ2-7, with D maybe TRBD1 (6 bases). CDR3 length: 14 residues. V lost 1 base and J lost 3, with 10 bases in between. Germline V lookup: CDR1 SGHAT, CDR2 FQNNGV.

This rearrangement joins TRBV30 to TRBJ1-3; 9 bases map to TRBD1. This CDR3 is built from 14 residues. V was clipped by 5 bases and J by 2 bases; unmatched bases: 4. Per germline, CDR1 GTSNPN and CDR2 SVGIG (reference sequence). In nucleotides, the CDR3 is TGTGCCTGGGGGGACAGGGCAACTGGAAACACCATATATTTT. This encodes CAWGDRATGNTIYF.